This passage covers 11 T cell receptor beta chains from one sample sequenced in a study of blood T cell repertoires in COVID-19 (dated by TCRdb to 2020 to 2021). Library construction relied on the immunoSEQ multiplex PCR assay. This immuneACCESS table, as held by TCRdb, lists in-frame sequences with V and J called but not all clones. Of the missing ones, under half trace to an unresolved V gene in checked studies; the others have no known cause. This sample has approximately 37,000 clones in its table, and over 75% of those were observed once. The ten top clones hold 7.5% to 10% of the sample. Sequencing was done on a sample of peripheral blood. Receptors originate from a woman aged 70-85 years with acute or convalescent COVID-19.

The chain combines TRBV5-1 with TRBJ1-4; perhaps TRBD1 as D (5 bases). Germline loops: CDR1 SGHRS, CDR2 YFSETQ. The CDR3 contains 13 residues. V was clipped by 0 bases and J by 10 bases, with 10 bases between them. The CDR3 DNA is TGCGCCAGCAGCTTGGAAGGGGTGACAAAACTGTTTTTT. It specifies CASSLEGVTKLFF.

The V call is TRBV18, the J call TRBJ2-1; TRBD2 matches 7 bases. V shed 5 bases, J shed 0 bases, and the junction held 7 bases outside the gene matches. The germline gives CDR1 KGHSH, CDR2 LQKENI. The CDR3 sequence is 16 residues long. The chain's CDR3 is CASSRYAGVSYNEQFF. In nucleotides, the CDR3 is TGTGCCAGCTCAAGATACGCGGGAGTCTCCTACAATGAGCAGTTCTTC.

The genes are TRBV6-5 and TRBJ1-1; 9 bases are a match to TRBD1. CDR3 length equals 15 residues. Germline-derived CDR1 and CDR2 are MNHEY and SVGAGI. The trim removed 2 bases at V and 5 bases at J, leaving 6 bases unmatched. Here the CDR3 reads CASSYTGQGRTEAFF. CDR3 DNA: TGTGCCAGCAGTTACACTGGACAGGGGAGGACTGAAGCTTTCTTT.

The genes are TRBV19 and TRBJ2-2; TRBD2 matches 15 bases. Germline CDR1 is LNHDA and CDR2 is SQIVND (reference sequence). V lost 6 bases, J lost 4 bases, and 3 bases stayed unmatched. The CDR3 is made up of 16 amino acids. CDR3 sequence: CASSGTSGRSTGELFF. Written as DNA, the CDR3 is TGTGCCAGTAGCGGGACTAGCGGGAGGTCCACCGGGGAGCTGTTTTTT.

The chain carries TRBV28 and TRBJ1-5; a weak D match, TRBD1 (6 bases). CDR3 length: 16 amino acids. V lost 6 bases, J lost 1 base, and 16 bases lay in between. Germline CDR1 MDHEN, CDR2 SYDVKM. The DNA of the CDR3 is TGTGCCAGCAGGCTCCCTCTTCAGGGGAGCAATCAGCCCCAGCATTTT. It codes for CASRLPLQGSNQPQHF. The full variable domain, in which reference TRBV28 and TRBJ1-5 provide the parts outside the CDR3, is DVKVTQSSRYLVKRTGEKVFLECVQDMDHENMFWYRQDPGLGLRLIYFSYDVKMKEKGDIPEGYSVSREKKERFSLILESASTNQTSMYLCASRLPLQGSNQPQHFGDGTRLSIL.

Written as DNA, the CDR3 is TGTGCCAGCAGCCCAAGGGGGGGGGACGAGCAGTACGTC. This gives the protein CASSPRGGDEQYV. The V gene is TRBV14, the J gene TRBJ2-7; D is perhaps TRBD2 (7 bases). In germline, CDR1 is SGHDN, CDR2 FVKESK. CDR3 length: 13 residues. V dropped 4 bases and J dropped 5 bases, with 12 bases sitting between them.

V gene TRBV25-1 combines with J gene TRBJ1-6; D is perhaps TRBD1 (5 bases). Germline CDR1 is MGHDK and CDR2 is SYGVNS. Trimming cost V 7 bases and J 7 bases, with 14 bases left between them. The CDR3 has 14 residues. The CDR3 spells CASTLGTANSPLHF. CDR3 nucleotides: TGTGCCAGCACCCTCGGGACTGCGAATTCACCCCTCCACTTT. The whole variable domain, remainder taken from reference TRBV25-1 and TRBJ1-6, is EADIYQTPRYLVIGTGKKITLECSQTMGHDKMYWYQQDPGMELHLIHYSYGVNSTEKGDLSSESTVSRIRTEHFPLTLESARPSHTSQYLCASTLGTANSPLHFGNGTRLTVT.

The CDR3 DNA sequence: TGTGCCAGCAGCTCGAACAGGGTGGATGAAAAACTGTTTTTT. This gives the protein CASSSNRVDEKLFF. This chain links TRBV7-2 with TRBJ1-4; TRBD1 is a possible D gene (6 bases). The germline V and J ends were trimmed by 4 bases and 6 bases, with 12 bases remaining between them. The CDR3 has 14 amino acids. Per the germline V gene, CDR1 is SGHTA and CDR2 is FQGNSA.

The chain links TRBV5-1 to TRBJ2-7; no firm D call. CDR3 size: 13 residues. V lost 0 bases and J lost 3, with 7 bases in between. Per the germline V gene, CDR1 is SGHRS and CDR2 is YFSETQ. The CDR3 region has the DNA TGCGCCAGCAGCTTGGCCCCCATCTACGAGCAGTACGTC. As protein: CASSLAPIYEQYV.

The chain employs TRBV6-5 and TRBJ1-3; TRBD1 matches at 7 bases. The CDR3 consists of 13 residues. The V gene end was trimmed by 7 bases and the J gene end by 4 bases; junction bases not matched to a gene: 4. Germline CDR1 and CDR2: MNHEY and SVGAGI. The DNA of the CDR3 is TGTGCCAGCACCGCAGGGGGGGGAAACACCATATATTTT. Its translation: CASTAGGGNTIYF.

This clone appeared a few times. The V call is TRBV5-1, the J call TRBJ2-1; 10 bases fit TRBD1. In germline, CDR1 is SGHRS, CDR2 YFSETQ. V shed 4 bases, J shed 5 bases, and the junction held 3 bases outside the gene matches. The CDR3 has 14 amino acids. The DNA for the CDR3 is TGCGCCAGCAGCACCGGGACAGGGGACAATGAGCAGTTCTTC. It codes for CASSTGTGDNEQFF.